This TCR beta chain was sequenced for a study of blood T cell repertoires in COVID-19 (dated by TCRdb to 2019 to 2021). Concerning the study at large: Samples from collaborators originated in the United States, Italy and Spain and spanned both the acute and convalescent phases of COVID-19. The prospective study material was composed of cDNA or gDNA derived from T cells, B-cell-depleted T cells, or PBMCs. Deeply sampled blood TCRbeta repertoires from subjects exposed to, actively infected with, or recovered from COVID-19 were included in the dataset. The repertoires were released in a freely available public database intended as a resource for research on the immune response to SARS-CoV-2. The samples were drawn from the first 160 participants of the ongoing ImmuneRACE study and from some 1,300 subjects provided by 6 global collaborators. A de-identified subject ID, COVID-19 status, age in years and sex were almost always included in the sample metadata. Where available, HLA class I and class II types were taken from metadata supplied by the sample provider and were not determined by assay-based typing. The investigation overall reported the following: Clinical and demographic metadata were provided uncurated, with the amount varying by source and participant.

A word on this clone: Its binding antigen is unknown. Per-nucleotide qualities are absent, and no much larger clonotype sits a single base away.

Enrolling through a virtual design, the prospective study's participants ranged in age from roughly 18 to 95 years and lived across roughly 24 United States geographic areas. Cohort assignment in the prospective study relied on participant-reported clinical history from a screening survey and a study questionnaire. In the prospective study, whole blood, serum and a nasopharyngeal or oropharyngeal swab were collected from each participant by mobile phlebotomists. Participants in the prospective study had the option to provide additional blood draws and questionnaires over a roughly two-month period. Blood samples from the prospective study were shipped frozen or at room temperature prior to DNA extraction. The immunoSEQ Assay, a bias-controlled multiplex PCR, was used to amplify TCRbeta CDR3 regions from genomic DNA. In the paper's pipeline: The number of nucleated cells in each sample was estimated by amplification of reference gene primers within the assay. To quantify the absolute abundance of each unique TCRbeta CDR3 rearrangement, sequence reads were collapsed and filtered. For each sample, productive Simpson clonality was calculated by taking the square root of Simpson's diversity index across productive rearrangements. Imported from immuneACCESS, the table was reduced by TCRdb to in-frame sequences with V and J called. These copies leave out some clones; in studies compared against another copy, an unresolved V gene accounts for under half, and the cause of the remainder is not known. V and J calls and clone size are given by that table; D and trimming were obtained from the DNA. Present in this sample are fewer than 300,000 clones, around 89% of which were seen just once. In total, the top ten clones hold 0.95% to 1.5% of the sample.

The CDR3 starts with the cysteine, ends with the phenylalanine, and has 17 residues. Just CDR3 DNA is preserved here, 51 bases in frame from base 1. Based on the germline V gene, the CDR1 and CDR2 sequences are SGHVS and FNYEAQ. The germline ends are 19 bases apart after V is trimmed by 1 base and J by 9 bases. The TCR sequence derives from a woman aged 40 to 49 with acute COVID-19. The chain was built from TRBV7-6 and TRBJ1-6, with the D gene too uncertain to name. Sequencing was carried out using PBMCs or T cells enriched from blood (not recorded which). The base sequence is TGTGCCAGCAGCTTAGATTCGTTTAGCTCCGGTGGTTCACCCCTCCACTTT. This sequence encodes CASSLDSFSSGGSPLHF.